The rows below give T cell receptor beta chains drawn from one sample of a study of cytomegalovirus exposure and HLA in healthy donors. Only in-frame clones appear in the TCRdb table, and some are missing; sequencing was by immunoSEQ multiplex PCR. The table has 170,000 or so clones, 80% to 90% seen once. The specimen sequenced was PBMCs. These receptors all stem from a girl aged 5-17 years in good health and CMV-seropositive. The CDR3 runs from the conserved cysteine through the conserved F or W. D genes are given only for firm matches. Clone size is stated in some rows and not others, as once, few, many or a class when expanded.

TRBD2	TRBJ2-5	TRBV5-1	NA	CASSVGTRGAETQYF	TGCGCCAGCAGCGTCGGGACTAGAGGTGCGGAGACCCAGTACTTC
NA	TRBJ2-1	TRBV10-3	NA	CAISGAAPNEQFF	TGTGCCATCAGTGGGGCAGCCCCCAATGAGCAGTTCTTC
TRBD1	TRBJ2-7	TRBV19	NA	CASSPGTGGDEQYF	TGTGCCAGTAGCCCAGGGACAGGGGGCGACGAGCAGTACTTC
TRBD2	TRBJ2-7	TRBV19	once	CASSLRLAGDEQYF	TGTGCCAGTAGTCTTCGACTAGCGGGAGACGAGCAGTACTTC
NA	TRBJ2-1	TRBV4-2	once	CASAIRGAHNEQFF	TGTGCCAGCGCGATACGGGGGGCCCACAATGAGCAGTTCTTC
NA	TRBJ2-3	TRBV27	NA	CASSLPATGTDTQYF	TGTGCCAGCAGTTTACCGGCGACAGGCACAGATACGCAGTATTTT
NA	TRBJ2-1	TRBV5-1	NA	CASSLVGRGSHNEQFF	TGCGCCAGCAGCTTGGTTGGCAGGGGTAGTCACAATGAGCAGTTCTTC
NA	TRBJ1-1	TRBV6-5	NA	CASSDTGFTEAFF	TGTGCCAGCAGTGATACAGGTTTCACTGAAGCTTTCTTT
TRBD2	TRBJ2-5	TRBV6-6	NA	CASSSPGLARFQYF	TGTGCCAGCAGTTCCCCGGGACTAGCGAGGTTCCAGTACTTC
TRBD2	TRBJ2-1	TRBV4-2	NA	CASSQGFWRGGINEQFF	TGTGCCAGCAGCCAAGGGTTCTGGCGGGGGGGTATTAATGAGCAGTTCTTC
TRBD1	TRBJ1-6	TRBV6-1	NA	CASSGRQGSYNSPLHF	TGTGCCAGCAGTGGCCGACAGGGCTCCTATAATTCACCCCTCCACTTT
NA	TRBJ1-5	TRBV7-2	NA	CASSLDILESNQPQHF	TGTGCCAGCAGCTTAGATATTTTAGAGAGCAATCAGCCCCAGCATTTT
NA	TRBJ1-4	TRBV13	NA	CASSLRQENEKLFF	TGTGCCAGCAGCTTACGGCAGGAAAATGAAAAACTGTTTTTT
TRBD1	TRBJ2-4	TRBV6-1	NA	CASREVDRGNAKNIQYF	TGTGCCAGCAGGGAAGTCGACAGGGGGAATGCTAAAAACATTCAGTACTTC
NA	TRBJ1-2	TRBV30	NA	CAWTPPKRGSGGYTF	TGTGCCTGGACCCCCCCGAAGCGGGGTTCGGGTGGCTACACCTTC
TRBD2	TRBJ2-7	TRBV16	NA	CASSQRLPWTGGYEQYF	TGTGCCAGCAGCCAAAGGTTACCGTGGACGGGAGGTTACGAGCAGTACTTC
NA	TRBJ2-2	TRBV4-1	NA	CASSRGTRTGELFF	TGCGCCAGCAGCCGCGGGACCCGCACCGGGGAGCTGTTTTTT
NA	TRBJ1-5	TRBV6-1	NA	CATSSLGQQPQHF	TGTGCCACCTCCTCTCTGGGCCAGCAGCCCCAGCATTTT
TRBD1	TRBJ1-2	TRBV6-1	NA	CASRLPGTAERGYTF	TGTGCCAGCCGTTTACCCGGGACAGCCGAACGTGGCTACACCTTC
TRBD1	TRBJ1-4	TRBV5-1	NA	CASSGRGQGTNEKLFF	TGCGCCAGCAGCGGGCGGGGACAGGGGACTAATGAAAAACTGTTTTTT
NA	TRBJ1-6	TRBV23-1	NA	CASSQPGSPLHF	TGCGCCAGCAGTCAACCGGGATCACCCCTCCACTTT
NA	TRBJ1-1	TRBV9	NA	CASSVALDPGEAFF	TGTGCCAGCAGCGTAGCCTTGGACCCAGGGGAAGCTTTCTTT
NA	TRBJ1-3	TRBV5-1	once	CASSSSTAGNTIYF	TGCGCCAGCAGCTCGTCGACTGCTGGAAACACCATATATTTT
TRBD1	TRBJ2-4	TRBV7-9	once	CASSWREQGDDKNIQYF	TGTGCCAGCAGCTGGCGGGAACAGGGGGATGACAAAAACATTCAGTACTTC
TRBD1	TRBJ1-2	TRBV7-2	NA	CASSLGGSTGGTYGYTF	TGTGCCAGCAGCTTAGGAGGAAGTACAGGGGGCACCTATGGCTACACCTTC
NA	TRBJ1-2	TRBV4-1	once	CASSPSPDRLLGGYTF	TGCGCCAGCAGCCCATCCCCCGACAGGCTCCTTGGAGGCTACACCTTC
NA	TRBJ2-2	TRBV10-3	NA	CAITERENGELFF	TGTGCCATCACGGAGCGAGAGAACGGGGAGCTGTTTTTT
NA	TRBJ2-5	TRBV7-2	NA	CASSFGLTQYF	TGTGCCAGCAGCTTTGGACTCACCCAGTACTTC
NA	TRBJ2-7	TRBV11-3	NA	CASSLEYRAYEQYF	TGTGCCAGCAGCTTAGAATACAGGGCCTACGAGCAGTACTTC
NA	TRBJ2-1	TRBV7-9	NA	CASSPWAGYEQFF	TGTGCCAGCAGCCCATGGGCCGGATATGAGCAGTTCTTC
NA	TRBJ1-2	TRBV9	NA	CASSGGTGTNYGYTF	TGTGCCAGCAGCGGGGGTACCGGGACTAACTATGGCTACACCTTC
NA	TRBJ2-7	TRBV6-5	NA	CASRPVESYEQYF	TGTGCCAGCAGGCCGGTGGAGTCCTACGAGCAGTACTTC
NA	TRBJ2-2	TRBV2	NA	CASRAPTGELFF	TGTGCCAGCAGAGCCCCCACCGGGGAGCTGTTTTTT
NA	TRBJ1-2	TRBV30	NA	CAWNNDMVHGYTF	TGTGCCTGGAACAATGACATGGTTCATGGCTACACCTTC
TRBD1	TRBJ2-5	TRBV29-1	NA	CSVDRRQGVETQYF	TGCAGCGTTGATAGGCGACAGGGGGTTGAGACCCAGTACTTC
NA	TRBJ1-4	TRBV5-5	NA	CASSIRGGSVTNEKLFF	TGTGCCAGCAGCATCAGAGGGGGAAGTGTAACGAATGAAAAACTGTTTTTT
NA	TRBJ1-2	TRBV25-1	NA	CASSEPGSMAHVTF	TGTGCCAGCAGTGAACCGGGGTCCATGGCCCACGTCACCTTC
TRBD1	TRBJ1-2	TRBV6-1	NA	CASSLTGTANYGYTF	TGTGCCAGCAGCCTGACAGGGACGGCTAACTATGGCTACACCTTC
NA	TRBJ1-1	TRBV5-1	NA	CASRLQGMGMNTEAFF	TGCGCCAGCAGATTGCAGGGGATGGGTATGAACACTGAAGCTTTCTTT
TRBD1	TRBJ2-1	TRBV11-2	once	CASSFARGLSYNEQFF	TGTGCCAGCAGCTTCGCCAGGGGGCTCTCCTACAATGAGCAGTTCTTC
NA	TRBJ2-1	TRBV11-1	NA	CASSSSESSYNEQFF	TGTGCCAGCAGCTCGTCGGAGAGCTCCTACAATGAGCAGTTCTTC